The 19 T cell receptor beta chains given below trace back to one sample, sequenced in a study of cytomegalovirus exposure and HLA in healthy donors. Method: immunoSEQ multiplex PCR; TCRdb's copy keeps in-frame clones and lacks some. The sample includes around 140,000 clones, roughly 87% seen only once; the top ten take 3.5% to 5%. The sequencing input was PBMCs. The receptors were sampled from a man between 18 and 29 years old in good health and CMV-seropositive.

This chain joins TRBV10-3 and TRBJ1-5; D gene unclear. V dropped 0 bases and J dropped 8 bases, with 8 bases sitting between them. CDR3 length: 13 residues. Germline V gene lookup returns CDR1 ENHRY and CDR2 SYGVKD. This chain's CDR3 is CAISESLFEPQHF. The CDR3 DNA follows: TGTGCCATCAGTGAGTCACTTTTTGAGCCCCAGCATTTT.

The J gene is TRBJ1-1, the V gene TRBV15; 8 nucleotides align to TRBD1. CDR1 and CDR2 (germline): LNHNV, YYDKDF (reference sequence). V lost 5 bases to trimming and J lost 1 base; unmatched junction nucleotides: 6. CDR3 length equals 15 residues. The CDR3 bases are TGTGCCACCAGCTCTAGGACAGGGCAGAACACTGAAGCTTTCTTT. Its protein is CATSSRTGQNTEAFF.

The chain carries TRBV5-1 and TRBJ2-1, with D maybe TRBD2 (6 bases). Trimming pared 2 bases from V and 3 bases from J, leaving 9 bases between. The CDR3 sequence is 14 residues long. Germline CDR1 SGHRS, CDR2 YFSETQ. The CDR3 region is CASSFEGLYNEQFF. The CDR3 coding sequence is TGCGCCAGCAGCTTCGAGGGACTCTACAATGAGCAGTTCTTC.

The chain carries TRBV10-3 and TRBJ1-2; the D gene is possibly TRBD1 (5 bases). The CDR3 consists of 16 residues. V gave up 3 bases and J gave up 8 bases, with 22 bases separating them. Germline CDR1 ENHRY, CDR2 SYGVKD. The CDR3 region is CAISDPSIDQGGGYTF. The CDR3 coding sequence is TGTGCCATCAGTGACCCTTCTATTGACCAGGGAGGGGGCTACACCTTC.

V usage is TRBV2 and J usage is TRBJ1-1; no clear D. Germline CDR1 is SNHLY and CDR2 is FYNNEI. The V end was cut by 7 bases, the J end by 8 bases, with 11 bases between. This CDR3 contains 11 residues. The CDR3: CASTSGREAFF. The CDR3, as DNA: TGTGCCAGCACTTCGGGTCGAGAAGCTTTCTTT.

The gene calls are TRBV6-1 and TRBJ1-4; D not certain. The CDR3 runs 12 residues. Per germline, CDR1 MNHNS and CDR2 SASEGT. Trimming removed 11 bases from V and 5 bases from J, with 12 bases in between. The CDR3 bases are TGTGCCGGAGGGCAACCGAATGAAAAACTGTTTTTT. Its translation is CAGGQPNEKLFF.

The chain couples TRBV21-1 to TRBJ2-7; the table's D call of TRBD1 was not tested on the DNA. TRBV21-1 corresponds to a pseudogene. The CDR3 sequence is 14 residues long. The CDR3 sequence is CASGGGQARYEQYF. The CDR3 nucleotides read TGTGCCAGCGGGGGGGGACAGGCGAGGTACGAGCAGTACTTC.

V gene TRBV19 combines with J gene TRBJ2-5, with 8 bases lining up with TRBD1. CDR1 LNHDA and CDR2 SQIVND come from the germline V gene (reference sequence). The junction had 11 bases not matched to a gene; V was cut back by 8 bases and J by 3 bases. The CDR3 spans 15 residues. The CDR3, as DNA: TGTGCCAGTCGAGGACAGGGACCATTGAAAGAGACCCAGTACTTC. This sequence encodes CASRGQGPLKETQYF.

V usage is TRBV7-2 and J usage is TRBJ1-4, with D unclear. Trimming left V 2 bases short and J 0 bases short, with 7 bases between. This CDR3 region has 15 residues. Germline V lookup: CDR1 SGHTA, CDR2 FQGNSA. CDR3 nucleotide sequence: TGTGCCAGCAGCTTATTCGGGGCAACTAATGAAAAACTGTTTTTT. It yields the protein CASSLFGATNEKLFF.

The chain combines TRBV27 with TRBJ1-2, with D perhaps matching TRBD1 (5 bases). Germline CDR1 is MNHEY and CDR2 is SMNVEV (reference sequence). With 8 bases removed from V and 0 bases from J, the gap between germline ends came to 22 bases. The CDR3 spans 17 residues. The CDR3 spells CASRGYQGSPPNYGYTF. The CDR3 DNA sequence: TGTGCCAGCCGGGGGTATCAGGGTTCCCCTCCTAACTATGGCTACACCTTC.

The chain links TRBV5-4 to TRBJ2-3; 9 nucleotides align to TRBD1. Per the germline V gene, CDR1 is SGHNT and CDR2 is YYREEE (reference sequence). This CDR3 spans 16 amino acids. J lost 5 bases, V lost 4 bases, and 11 bases had no gene match. In DNA, the CDR3 is TGTGCCAGCAGCCTGGACAGGGGTCAGTTTAAAGATACGCAGTATTTT. Its translation: CASSLDRGQFKDTQYF.

This clone occurred many times. The rearrangement uses TRBV4-1 and TRBJ1-1; D remains unclear. Per the germline V gene, CDR1 is MGHRA and CDR2 is YSYEKL. V was cut by 0 bases and J by 10 bases, with 15 bases left in between. CDR3 length: 14 amino acids. CDR3 coding DNA: TGCGCCAGCAGCCAAGATGATGGCGGGGTAGGAGCTTTCTTT. Protein product: CASSQDDGGVGAFF.

The J gene is TRBJ1-3, the V gene TRBV4-1; 9 bases align to TRBD1. The germline V gene encodes CDR1 MGHRA and CDR2 YSYEKL. V shed 1 base and J 9 bases; nucleotides not matched to a gene: 4. The CDR3 spans 14 residues. CDR3 residues: CASSQGDRGTTIYF. The CDR3 coding sequence is TGCGCCAGCAGCCAAGGAGACAGGGGGACCACCATATATTTT.

The chain recombines TRBV15 with TRBJ2-6; tentative D call: TRBD1 (6 bases). V was clipped by 3 bases and J by 1 base, with 19 bases between them. Germline-derived CDR1 and CDR2 are LNHNV and YYDKDF (reference sequence). The CDR3 spans 19 residues. The CDR3 sequence: CATSSSDGGGLSGANVLTF. CDR3 coding DNA: TGTGCCACCAGCAGCAGCGATGGGGGCGGACTTTCTGGGGCCAACGTCCTGACTTTC.

This clone was detected only a few times. V gene TRBV9 combines with J gene TRBJ2-2; D is unclear. V was shortened by 1 base and J by 2 bases, with 3 bases between the two germline ends. Germline-derived CDR1 and CDR2 are SGDLS and YYNGEE. This CDR3 has 13 residues. The CDR3 DNA reads as TGTGCCAGCAGCGTATATAACACCGGGGAGCTGTTTTTT. It codes for CASSVYNTGELFF.

This chain connects TRBV12-5 to TRBJ2-7, with D uncertain. The V gene's germline CDR1 is LGHNT and CDR2 FRNRAP. Trimming cost V 1 base and J 1 base, with 8 bases left between them. This CDR3 is built from 14 residues. CDR3 in amino acids: CASGLGGNSYEQYF. The CDR3 DNA is TGTGCTAGTGGTTTGGGCGGCAATTCCTACGAGCAGTACTTC.

The chain links TRBV19 to TRBJ2-7; D might be TRBD1 (6 bases). In germline, CDR1 is LNHDA, CDR2 SQIVND (reference sequence). The V gene lost 5 bases and the J gene lost 1 base, with 12 bases spanning the gap. There are 14 residues in the CDR3. CDR3 nucleotides: TGTGCCAGTAGTCAACTAGGACAGTCCTACGAGCAGTACTTC. Protein product: CASSQLGQSYEQYF. Supplemented by reference TRBV19 and TRBJ2-7, the full variable domain reads DGGITQSPKYLFRKEGQNVTLSCEQNLNHDAMYWYRQDPGQGLRLIYYSQIVNDFQKGDIAEGYSVSREKKESFPLTVTSAQKNPTAFYLCASSQLGQSYEQYFGPGTRLTVT.

CDR3 region: CASSGGALSAGAQYF. CDR3 nucleotide sequence: TGCGCCAGCAGCGGAGGGGCGCTTTCGGCGGGCGCGCAGTATTTT. This sequence joins TRBV5-1 and TRBJ2-3, with TRBD2 as a possible D gene (6 bases). This CDR3 comprises 15 residues. Between the trimmed V and J ends, which lost 4 bases and 10 bases, there was a span of 22 bases. Germline CDR1 and CDR2: SGHRS and YFSETQ.

This clone has more than one count but fewer than ten. The CDR3 loop is CASSVSSGIKETQYF. In DNA form, the CDR3 reads TGTGCCAGCAGCGTATCCAGCGGGATTAAAGAGACCCAGTACTTC. The chain is built from TRBV9 and TRBJ2-5, with 7 nucleotides matching TRBD2. The germline gives CDR1 SGDLS, CDR2 YYNGEE. The CDR3 is 15 residues long. V shed 1 base, J shed 3 bases, and the junction held 6 bases outside the gene matches.